What follows describes a single T cell receptor beta chain. Its matching antigen is unknown. Germline CDR1 reads SQVTM; CDR2 reads ANQGSEA. The V gene lost 3 bases and the J gene lost 4 bases, with 19 bases spanning the gap. This CDR3 has 15 amino acids. This record comes from a study of T cells in Graves' hyperthyroidism and ophthalmopathy. Regions amplified from RNA transcripts were the TCR beta CDR3 regions. Using the HTBI primer set, a first-round RT-PCR was run on the TCR CDR3. TCRdb re-called the multiplex PCR reads with MiXCR, one entry per CDR3 protein. The top ten clones hold around 47% of a sample with 500,000 to 650,000 distinct CDR3 sequences, roughly 45% of them seen once. General observations from the study: Most expanded thyroid clonotypes above 0.001 also appeared in blood. The model predicted ophthalmopathy a median 6.5 months before onset. Stable hyperthyroidism was separated from ophthalmopathy by a model based on 13 V-J features.

Investigators excluded patients with uncontrolled infection, other autoimmune disease, pregnancy or lactation. Material: peripheral blood or thyroid tissue (not recorded which). The sequence came from an adult woman with Graves' disease, either hyperthyroidism or ophthalmopathy (not recorded which). The J gene is TRBJ2-7, the V gene TRBV29-1, with D perhaps matching TRBD1 (8 bases). CDR3 residues: CSVEDRDSGAYEQYF. The CDR3 DNA reads as TGCAGCGTTGAGGACAGGGACAGCGGGGCTTACGAGCAGTACTTC.